The 24 T cell receptor beta chains in this list originate from one sample, sequenced in a study of vaccination and CD4 T cells after COVID-19. TCRdb called the PCR reads again in MiXCR, with one record for every CDR3 protein. Of more than 20,000 distinct CDR3 sequences listed, under 65% are singletons. Sequencing was performed on CD4+ T cells from blood, taken before SARS-CoV-2 vaccination. The receptors come from a human donor who had recovered from COVID-19.

CDR3 sequence: CASSLTKAGEHEQYF. CDR3 bases: TGTGCCAGCAGCTTAACGAAAGCAGGCGAGCACGAGCAGTACTTC. The rearrangement joins TRBV7-3 to TRBJ2-7; D is uncertain. Germline V CDR1 and CDR2: SGHTA, FQGTGA. There are 15 residues in the CDR3. V dropped 0 bases and J dropped 5 bases, with 14 bases sitting between them.

This chain connects TRBV25-1 to TRBJ1-2, with D possibly TRBD1 on 5 matching bases. Germline V gene lookup returns CDR1 MGHDK and CDR2 SYGVNS. CDR3 size: 14 residues. Between the trimmed V and J ends, which lost 2 bases and 6 bases, there was a span of 13 bases. CDR3 amino acids: CASSEEVGVDGYTF. CDR3 nucleotide sequence: TGTGCCAGCAGTGAAGAGGTAGGGGTCGATGGCTACACCTTC.

The chain recombines TRBV5-1 with TRBJ2-2; D remains ambiguous. This CDR3 has 16 amino acids. Trimming stripped 1 base from V and 5 bases from J, with 15 bases between. Germline lookup yields CDR1 SGHRS and CDR2 YFSETQ. The DNA for the CDR3 is TGCGCCAGCAGCTTGCGGCAGCAGGACGGGACCGGGGAGCTGTTTTTT. This gives the protein CASSLRQQDGTGELFF. Filled out from reference TRBV5-1 and TRBJ2-2, the complete variable domain reads KAGVTQTPRYLIKTRGQQVTLSCSPISGHRSVSWYQQTPGQGLQFLFEYFSETQRNKGNFPGRFSGRQFSNSRSEMNVSTLELGDSALYLCASSLRQQDGTGELFFGEGSRLTVL.

The chain carries TRBV28 and TRBJ2-7; D possibly uses TRBD1 or TRBD2 (5 bases each). CDR3 length: 15 amino acids. V dropped 7 bases and J dropped 0 bases, with 16 bases sitting between them. CDR1 MDHEN and CDR2 SYDVKM come from the germline V gene. The CDR3 region has the DNA TGTGCCAGCAAAAAGGGACCCTCCTCCTCCTACGAGCAGTACTTC. As protein: CASKKGPSSSYEQYF.

The chain carries TRBV6-1 and TRBJ2-7, with 10 nucleotides matching TRBD2. After removal of 5 bases from V and 3 bases from J, the junction contained 13 bases not matched to a gene. Germline CDR1 MNHNS, CDR2 SASEGT. This CDR3 has 17 residues. The DNA for the CDR3 is TGTGCCAGCAGTCCTTGGTTCACTAGCGGGAACAACTACGAGCAGTACTTC. Protein: CASSPWFTSGNNYEQYF.

The CDR3 region has the DNA TGTGCCTGCAGGGGCGAGTATAATTCACCCCTCCACTTT. This codes for CACRGEYNSPLHF. The chain combines TRBV30 with TRBJ1-6; D perhaps matches TRBD1 (6 bases). V lost 6 bases, J lost 4 bases, and 10 bases lay in between. Germline V gene data show CDR1 as GTSNPN and CDR2 as SVGIG (reference sequence). The CDR3 length is 13 residues.

This clonotype was counted only a few times. The chain uses TRBV6-2 or TRBV6-3 and TRBJ2-3; D not resolved. V lost 7 bases to trimming and J lost 0 bases, with 5 bases between them. The germline V gene has CDR1 MNHEY and CDR2 SVGEGT. This CDR3 region has 12 residues. The CDR3 region has the DNA TGTGCCAGCACCACTAGCACAGATACGCAGTATTTT. Residues: CASTTSTDTQYF.

The chain recombines TRBV24-1 with TRBJ2-1; 8 positions agree with TRBD2. Germline values: CDR1 KGHDR, CDR2 SFDVKD. V trimming: 5 bases; J trimming: 9 bases; junction bases outside the gene matches: 14. The CDR3 extends over 16 amino acids. The CDR3 coding sequence is TGTGCCACCAGTGCCCCTAGCGGGCAAGGAGATGGTGAGCAGTTCTTC. Its translation: CATSAPSGQGDGEQFF.

The genes are TRBV7-2 and TRBJ2-1, with D possibly TRBD1 on 6 matching bases. The CDR3 consists of 14 residues. CDR1 and CDR2 from the germline V gene are SGHTA and FQGNSA. Trimming stripped 3 bases from V and 7 bases from J, with 13 bases between. CDR3 bases: TGTGCCAGCAGCTTCCAAGGGGGAGCTAATGAGCAGTTCTTC. It yields the protein CASSFQGGANEQFF.

The J gene is TRBJ1-2, the V gene TRBV5-6; D remains unclear. Trimming stripped 3 bases from V and 5 bases from J, with 5 bases between. This CDR3 has 11 amino acids. The germline gives CDR1 SGHDT, CDR2 YYEEEE. DNA for the CDR3: TGTGCCAGCAGCTCCAATTATGGCTACACCTTC. The encoded protein is CASSSNYGYTF.

The chain joins TRBV20-1 to TRBJ1-2; 7 bases fit TRBD1. Trimming at V came to 5 bases and at J to 7 bases, leaving 13 bases not matched to a gene. There are 14 residues in the CDR3. Germline lookup yields CDR1 DFQATT and CDR2 SNEGSKA (reference sequence). This CDR3 is CSAGRQGAFRGYTF. The CDR3 DNA sequence: TGCAGTGCTGGCCGACAGGGAGCTTTTCGTGGCTACACCTTC.

This chain joins TRBV19 and TRBJ2-7, with unresolved D. The germline V gene encodes CDR1 LNHDA and CDR2 SQIVND (reference sequence). The V end was cut by 1 base, the J end by 8 bases, with 21 bases between. CDR3 length: 16 residues. As DNA, the CDR3 is TGTGCCAGTAGTATAGCGACCGGGTTACTGCTGAGGAAGCAGTACTTC. Translated: CASSIATGLLLRKQYF.

This chain uses TRBV12-3 or TRBV12-4 with TRBJ2-5; the D gene could be TRBD1 or TRBD2 (5 bases each). This CDR3 contains 13 residues. V lost 3 bases, J lost 9 bases, and 14 bases lay in between. In DNA, the CDR3 is TGTGCCAGCAGTTTCACCGGGACCCCGGCCCAGTACTTC. Protein product: CASSFTGTPAQYF.

The chain employs TRBV6-1 and TRBJ1-2; 9 bases fit TRBD1. This CDR3 has 16 amino acids. The germline CDR1 and CDR2 sequences are MNHNS and SASEGT. V trimming: 4 bases; J trimming: 1 base; junction bases outside the gene matches: 7. CDR3 sequence (DNA): TGTGCCAGCAGTGGGGACCCGGGACAGGGTAACTATGGCTACACCTTC. This translates into CASSGDPGQGNYGYTF.

The chain has TRBV6-1 and TRBJ2-3; 13 bases match TRBD2. The CDR3 runs to 20 residues. CDR1 MNHNS and CDR2 SASEGT come from the germline V gene. With 10 bases clipped from V and 3 bases from J, the junction kept 22 bases outside the gene matches. The CDR3 here is CATSLREAGLAGRGTDTQYF. Written as DNA, the CDR3 is TGTGCCACCAGCCTTAGGGAGGCGGGACTAGCGGGACGGGGGACAGATACGCAGTATTTT.

This clonotype has a handful of counts. The V call is TRBV7-2, the J call TRBJ2-5; a possible D gene is TRBD2 (6 bases). Germline V gene lookup returns CDR1 SGHTA and CDR2 FQGNSA. The CDR3 runs 17 residues. V was pared by 6 bases and J by 1 base, with 21 bases between. The chain's CDR3 is CASRRSRDSLFQETQYF. DNA for the CDR3: TGTGCCAGCAGGCGATCTCGGGACTCCTTATTCCAAGAGACCCAGTACTTC.

The rearrangement uses TRBV28 and TRBJ1-6; weak D call: TRBD1 (5 bases). Germline-derived CDR1 and CDR2 are MDHEN and SYDVKM. Between the trimmed V and J ends, which lost 5 bases and 8 bases, there was a span of 7 bases. This CDR3 spans 12 amino acids. CDR3 loop: CASSLRDSPLHF. The CDR3 DNA follows: TGTGCCAGCAGTCTCAGGGATTCACCCCTCCACTTT.

In its sample, this clonotype was seen a few times. The V gene is TRBV6-1, the J gene TRBJ2-3; a possible D gene is TRBD1 (5 bases). From germline, CDR1 is MNHNS and CDR2 SASEGT. The CDR3 has 14 residues. V was pared by 3 bases and J by 4 bases, with 11 bases between. CDR3 amino acids: CASSDQGGADTQYF. In DNA form, the CDR3 reads TGTGCCAGCAGTGATCAGGGTGGCGCAGATACGCAGTATTTT.

The chain is built from TRBV2 and TRBJ2-5; unclear D gene. Deletions cut 11 bases from V and 5 bases from J, with 12 bases between. CDR1 and CDR2 (germline): SNHLY, FYNNEI. This CDR3 has 11 residues. The CDR3 sequence: CAGSTEETQYF. The DNA of the CDR3 is TGTGCCGGTTCAACGGAGGAGACCCAGTACTTC.

This sequence joins TRBV6-1 and TRBJ1-5; D is possibly TRBD1 (5 bases). The CDR3 is 15 amino acids. Germline V CDR1 and CDR2: MNHNS, SASEGT. V lost 6 bases, J lost 6 bases, and 18 bases lay in between. CDR3 sequence reads: CASRRGKTEGQPQHF. For the CDR3, the DNA is TGTGCCAGCAGACGCGGGAAGACAGAGGGTCAGCCCCAGCATTTT.

The table lists this clonotype with a few counts. The rearrangement joins TRBV20-1 to TRBJ2-3; D gene uncertain. Germline CDR1 DFQATT, CDR2 SNEGSKA (reference sequence). The CDR3 sequence is 11 residues long. V was shortened by 3 bases and J by 6 bases, with 7 bases between the two germline ends. The CDR3 bases are TGCAGTGCTAGCATGCCTGATACGCAGTATTTT. Translating gives CSASMPDTQYF.

This sequence joins TRBV24-1 and TRBJ2-3, with 9 nucleotides matching TRBD2. The germline V gene has CDR1 KGHDR and CDR2 SFDVKD. V shed 1 base and J 1 base; nucleotides not matched to a gene: 2. There are 16 residues in the CDR3. The CDR3 loop reads CATSDFSGRGTDTQYF. The CDR3 DNA sequence: TGTGCCACCAGTGATTTTAGCGGGAGAGGCACAGATACGCAGTATTTT.

The chain is built from TRBV28 and TRBJ2-7; 7 nucleotides agree with TRBD1. Germline CDR1 reads MDHEN; CDR2 reads SYDVKM. The CDR3 spans 13 residues. V lost 8 bases and J lost 5; bases outside the gene matches: 9. The CDR3 region is CASLKGAPHEQYF. The DNA of the CDR3 is TGTGCCAGCCTAAAGGGGGCCCCGCACGAGCAGTACTTC.

The chain joins TRBV5-1 to TRBJ2-3; 10 nucleotides align to TRBD2. The CDR3 runs 16 residues. The V and J ends lost 0 bases and 0 bases, in that order; junction bases with no gene match: 1. The germline V gene has CDR1 SGHRS and CDR2 YFSETQ. CDR3 amino acids: CASSLELAGSTDTQYF. The CDR3 DNA sequence: TGCGCCAGCAGCTTGGAACTAGCGGGAAGCACAGATACGCAGTATTTT.